The rows below give T cell receptor beta chains drawn from one sample of a study of beta chain features in type 1 diabetes. Data came from immunoSEQ multiplex PCR; TCRdb stores just in-frame clones and leaves some out. The sample holds hundreds of thousands of clones, roughly 13% seen once. Sequencing was done on a sample of naive CD4+ T cells from blood. Source of these receptors: a man younger than 35 with type 1 diabetes. The CDR3 runs from the conserved cysteine through the conserved F or W. Each record gives: clone size, V gene, D gene, J gene, CDR3 DNA, CDR3 protein. The D gene is left open where the match is weak. Not every row has a clone size; where given, it reads once, few, many or a size class.

few	TRBV6-6	TRBD1	TRBJ1-2	TGTGCCAGCAGTTACCCCCGGCAGGGGGGTTTACATGGCTACACCTTC	CASSYPRQGGLHGYTF
few	TRBV30	.	TRBJ2-2	TGTGCCTGGAGTATCTGGGGCGATGGCGGGGAGCTGTTTTTT	CAWSIWGDGGELFF
.	TRBV7-9	.	TRBJ2-2	TGTGCCAGCAGTACTCGACAAAACACCGGGGAGCTGTTTTTT	CASSTRQNTGELFF
.	TRBV29-1	TRBD1	TRBJ1-2	TGCAGCGTTGAAGTTCTCGGGACAGGGGGCGAGGGTGGCTACACCTTC	CSVEVLGTGGEGGYTF
.	TRBV29-1	TRBD1	TRBJ1-2	TGCAGCACCGGACAGGCTAACTATGGCTACACCTTC	CSTGQANYGYTF
.	TRBV18	.	TRBJ1-1	TGTGCCAGCTCACGGGCGGAGAACACTGAAGCTTTCTTT	CASSRAENTEAFF
few	TRBV7-2	.	TRBJ1-4	TGTGCCAGCAGCTTGAATAGGGGTAGTAAAAAACTGTTTTTT	CASSLNRGSKKLFF
few	TRBV30	TRBD1	TRBJ1-1	TGTGCCTGGGGGACAGGGGTCAACACTGAAGCTTTCTTT	CAWGTGVNTEAFF
few	TRBV10-3	.	TRBJ2-1	TGTGCCATCAGTGAGTCTCGTTCGGACGGTATATTCTTC	CAISESRSDGIFF
few	TRBV4-1	.	TRBJ1-5	TGCGCCAGCAGCCCCCCCTATCAGCCCCAGCATTTT	CASSPPYQPQHF
few	TRBV29-1	.	TRBJ1-1	TGCAGCGCCTTCAGGGACTCCCTCACTGAAGCTTTCTTT	CSAFRDSLTEAFF
.	TRBV7-8	TRBD2	TRBJ2-7	TGTGCCAGCACCCCGGGGGGGCGCCGGAACGAGCAGTACTTC	CASTPGGRRNEQYF
.	TRBV11-2	.	TRBJ1-3	TGTGCCAGCAGCTGGTTGGCCGGAAACACCATATATTTT	CASSWLAGNTIYF
.	TRBV29-1	.	TRBJ1-3	TGCAGCGTTGCCTACTCTGGAAACACCATATATTTT	CSVAYSGNTIYF
.	TRBV7-9	.	TRBJ2-3	TGTGCCAGCAGCTTAATGTACAGCGGTGGCACAGATACGCAGTATTTT	CASSLMYSGGTDTQYF
.	TRBV2	.	TRBJ1-5	TGTGCCAGCATGAGGAGCAATCAGCCCCAGCATTTT	CASMRSNQPQHF
.	TRBV4-1	.	TRBJ2-3	TGCGCCAGCAGCCAAGATCATTACCCCCCCTCACTAGGCTTCTGGACAGATACGCAGTATTTT	CASSQDHYPPSLGFWTDTQYF
few	TRBV6-5	.	TRBJ2-3	TGTGCCAGCACTGACCCGACAGGAGATACGCAGTATTTT	CASTDPTGDTQYF
few	TRBV27	TRBD1	TRBJ1-2	TGTGCCAGCAGTTTATTTTTCGGTGGACAGGCTAACTATGGCTACACCTTC	CASSLFFGGQANYGYTF
.	TRBV6-6	.	TRBJ1-5	TGTGCCAGCAGTTACTCGCAGAGTTATAGCAATCAGCCCCAGCATTTT	CASSYSQSYSNQPQHF
.	TRBV7-2	.	TRBJ1-6	TGTGCCAGCAGTCCTCGTCCCGGGGGGCGCTTGGATTCACCCCTCCACTTT	CASSPRPGGRLDSPLHF
.	TRBV19	.	TRBJ1-1	TGTGCCAGTAGTATTCAAGGTGGTACTGAAGCTTTCTTT	CASSIQGGTEAFF
.	TRBV7-6	.	TRBJ1-5	TGTGCCAGCAGCTTAGTCGCTATTCAGCCCCAGCATTTT	CASSLVAIQPQHF
few	TRBV6-1	.	TRBJ2-5	TGTGCCAGCAGTGATCAGACAGGTCAAGAGACCCAGTACTTC	CASSDQTGQETQYF
few	TRBV9	.	TRBJ2-3	TGTGCCAGCAGCGTCTACACAGATACGCAGTATTTT	CASSVYTDTQYF
few	TRBV5-4	.	TRBJ1-2	TGTGCCAGCAGTGGGGGGCCTGGCTATGGCTACACCTTC	CASSGGPGYGYTF
.	TRBV30	.	TRBJ2-2	TGTGCCTGGCTGGCCGTCGCTATCACCGGGGAGCTGTTTTTT	CAWLAVAITGELFF
few	TRBV7-2	TRBD1	TRBJ2-5	TGTGCCAGCAGCTTTTCAGACGGCCAGGGGGAGCAGTACTTC	CASSFSDGQGEQYF
.	TRBV11-2	.	TRBJ2-3	TGTGCCAGCAGCTTAGGACAGCACACAGATACGCAGTATTTT	CASSLGQHTDTQYF
.	TRBV6-1	.	TRBJ2-7	TGTGCCAGCAGTGACCAGGGGACCTACGAGCAGTACTTC	CASSDQGTYEQYF